Given below is one T cell receptor (beta chain) in context. The clone's antigen remains unknown. No much larger clone is present one base from it, and per-base qualities are unavailable. The cohort was made up of 500 to 850 healthy bone marrow donors. Cohort members were all nominally healthy when sampled, although unrecorded immune exposures were likely present. The donor was CMV seronegative and was included in the group of 352 seronegative cohort members. Every donor gave a peripheral blood sample, and the peripheral blood mononuclear cells from that sample were used for TCR beta sequencing. Genomic DNA was extracted from the blood cell samples with the Qiagen DNeasy Blood Extraction Kit. V and J are truncated by 3 bases and 5 bases respectively, leaving an intervening sequence of 8 bases. Reading from cysteine to phenylalanine, the CDR3 counts 12 amino acids. Only CDR3 DNA is held: 36 bases, read in frame from base 1. CDR1 LNHDA and CDR2 SQIVND were looked up in the germline V gene (reference sequence).

To prepare the library, the immunoSEQ multiplex PCR assay was applied. For the multiplex PCR, a mixture combining 60 forward primers for TCR Vbeta segments and 13 reverse primers for TCR Jbeta segments was used. Amplification of the CDR3 region of rearranged TCR beta genes was performed with a multiplex PCR assay on genomic DNA. On the Illumina HiSeq System, the amplified TCR beta libraries were sequenced as 87-base-pair reads. Per the source publication's procedure: A later analysis tallied tens of millions of unique TCR beta chains across the 600 to 700 repertoires, and approximately 12 million of those chains were shared by two or more donors. A nearest-neighbor algorithm error-corrected the raw reads and collapsed the reads into unique sequences, merging closely related sequences to remove PCR and sequencing errors. V, D and J gene segments were assigned by aligning CDR3 sequences to IMGT reference sequences. For a sequence to be retained, at least a six-nucleotide match to both a V gene segment and a J gene segment was required. A rearrangement was called productive if the CDR3 had no stop codons and remained in frame with V and J, and every other rearrangement was called non-productive. CDR3 was defined by IMGT convention, running from the second conserved V-encoded cysteine to the conserved J-encoded phenylalanine. The earlier analysis of around 640 of the donors excluded sequences that lacked an unambiguous match to a single V gene segment. An earlier analysis of several hundred of the donors called V segments functional above 56.7% productive rearrangements and segregating when the between-donor standard deviation exceeded 5%. A statistical classification framework was built to diagnose cytomegalovirus status from the catalog of TCR beta chain sequences. A later analysis assigned V and J genes by comparing TCR nucleotide sequences with IMGT/GENE-DB human TR gene sequences. The TCRdist pipeline was used in a later analysis to assign CDR3 sequences and most-parsimonious VDJ recombination scenarios. A later analysis defined each TCR beta chain by its CDR3 amino acid sequence plus V-gene family, and excluded reads lacking a unique V-gene family. A later analysis removed over 500 highly shared, low-generation-probability nucleotide sequences to deal with suspected cross-contamination and a sequencing artifact. In a later analysis, a clonal expansion index for each public chain was calculated from normalized within-repertoire ranks of inferred template counts. Generation probabilities in a later analysis came from a VDJ recombination model fitted to out-of-frame rearrangements, and those results were checked against IGoR. In a later analysis, hypergeometric tests were used to score TCR-TCR, TCR-HLA and TCR-CMV co-occurrence, with a repertoire-size bias correction applied to TCR pairs. In a later analysis, false discovery rates were estimated by permuting HLA or CMV assignments 20 times. In a later analysis, co-occurring TCRs were grouped using DBSCAN, with TCRdist sequence similarity added in when clustering inside HLA-allele-positive subsets. For co-occurrence clustering, repertoires with fewer than 30,000 or more than 120,000 public chains were excluded, along with several repertoires with anomalous nucleotide sharing. TCRdb mirrors the immuneACCESS table, restricted to in-frame sequences. Some clones are absent from its copies; in checked studies, under half trace to an unresolved V gene, and the reason for the others is unknown. For V, J and clone size, that table is used; D and trimming come from the DNA. Here the sample has fewer than 200,000 clones; over 60% occur a single time. The ten largest clones capture around 5.7% of the sample.

This sample is part of a study of cytomegalovirus exposure and HLA in healthy donors (dated by TCRdb to 2016 to 2017). General notes on the study: According to an earlier analysis of around 600 of the donors, some 170 million T cells yielded approximately 120 million unique TCR beta sequences and approximately 300 Gb of sequence data. Roughly 300 gigabases of sequencing data and 78 million or so unique TCR sequences were included in an early release covering 550 to 650 HLA-typed donors. Among the roughly 400 genotyped donors, approximately 76% belonged to the genetic ancestry cluster associated with self-reported Caucasian donors. The study aimed to test whether signatures of past pathogen exposure could be identified by cataloging public T cell receptors. The study used immunosequencing to profile the T cell repertoires of around 600 subjects and linked those repertoires to cytomegalovirus serostatus. Along with the 666-subject first cohort, a separate validation cohort of roughly 110 different subjects was used. High-throughput TCR immunosequencing, statistical association of individual TCRs with disease status, and machine learning were combined to predict cytomegalovirus infection status. A later analysis re-analyzed previously published TCR beta repertoires from about 730 donors and added high-resolution HLA genotyping to study TCR occurrence patterns. In the later analysis, no new phenotypic data were used to find candidate immune exposures; instead, reliance was placed on TCR beta sequences and their occurrence across donors. An earlier analysis of about 600 of the donors used high-throughput TCR beta sequencing to judge whether each TCR beta V gene segment behaved as functional or pseudogenic. Donor age, sex, ethnicity and CMV serostatus were compiled alongside the repertoire data. A later genetic analysis took genome-wide SNP genotypes for about 55% of the 666 donors and used that subset as a discovery cohort. All discovery cohort repertoires had been generated on a single sequencing platform. HLA typing included class I and class II loci at four-digit resolution. The number of donors typed differed by locus, with 629-630 for A, B, C, DRB1 and DQB1, around 560 for DQA1, 600 to 610 for DPA1, and approximately 470 for DPB1. A handful of DR-DQ haplotypes were handled as single units for association and clustering because linkage in the cohort was strong. Across roughly 420 genotyped donors of the cohort, an average of about 200,000 unique TCR beta nucleotide sequences per donor were sequenced, and around 20% of those sequences were non-productive.

The paper as a whole reports these results and caveats: According to the authors, the approach could potentially be generalized to other disease states and immunological phenotypes. Because HLA typing was missing for some donors at each locus, association tests included only the typed subset. A later analysis reported that several top co-occurrence clusters appeared linked to parvovirus B19, influenza, CMV and Epstein-Barr virus. A total of fewer than 200 TCR beta chains were listed by the study as associated with cytomegalovirus. The presence/absence analyses assumed that sequencing depth was roughly uniform across donors, and that assumption may not be true. The cohort was sequenced for TCR beta chains only, and without alpha or paired-chain data the features that could be detected were limited. Broadly in line with IMGT annotations, most TCR beta V segments showed up in productive rearrangements about 87% or about 30% of the time in an earlier analysis of around 550 of the donors. In a later genetic analysis, fewer N-insertions in productive TCRs were reported among donors in an Asian-associated ancestry cluster than the approximately 670-donor mean. A later analysis found that HLA-associated TCR beta chains were more clonally expanded and had lower generation probabilities than equally common non-associated chains. In a later genetic analysis, a missense DCLRE1C variant was associated with V-gene and J-gene trimming of TCR beta chains, and the association was replicated in an independent cohort. A group of highly shared sequence variants was considered likely to be a technical artifact of the sequencing pipeline. In a later analysis, the rate of TCR association differed among HLA loci, with DRB1 alleles having the most associated TCRs and HLA-C alleles having the fewest. Because counts were too low, around 17 rarely observed V segments, including chromosome 9 orphons, were left out of the earlier analysis of 500 to 750 of the donors. A later analysis found that most CMV-associated TCR beta chains appeared HLA-restricted, with HLA associations seemingly driven largely by CMV exposure. The 87-base-pair reads could not distinguish some IMGT-functional V segments, including TRBV6-2 and TRBV6-3, so those segments were excluded. Most TCR sequences were seen in very few donors, while some public TCRs were found in many individuals. Correlated functional status among segregating V segments might be attributable to linkage disequilibrium, but an unknown experimental factor could not be ruled out. Specific HLA alleles were associated with roughly 16,000 TCR beta sequences at a false discovery rate of 0.05 in a later analysis. In vitro tests confirmed that three of the cytomegalovirus-associated TCR beta chains recognize cytomegalovirus antigens. The only immune exposure information available for the cohort was CMV serostatus. A further reported finding was that TCR beta sequences accurately predicted the HLA-A and HLA-B alleles for most subjects in the first cohort. In both the original and validation cohorts, the classifier was reported to diagnose cytomegalovirus status with high specificity and sensitivity. Strong co-occurrence of HLA alleles, especially DR and DQ, made assigning TCR associations to individual alleles difficult.

The chain links TRBV19 with TRBJ2-7; no confident D gene assignment can be made. The sample consisted of PBMCs. The TCR originated in a man aged 35-49 years in good health and CMV-seronegative. The DNA sequence is as follows: TGTGCCAGTAGTATTAGAGGTGACGAGCAGTACTTC. Its protein product is CASSIRGDEQYF.